This entry concerns a single TCR beta chain. The target antigen is unknown. The source of the sample is a study of response to subunit inactivated influenza vaccine. Trimming stripped 4 bases from V and 5 bases from J, with 15 bases between. Looked up from germline, CDR1 is MNHEY and CDR2 is SVGAGI. CDR3 length equals 14 residues. Each CDR3 protein is one row after TCRdb ran MiXCR on the RT-PCR reads. The table shows roughly 760,000 distinct CDR3 sequences, with 20% to 25% occurring only once. Study-level points and caveats: The authors suggested that every seasonal influenza vaccination recruits few new T cells.

Sample: PBMCs from blood, taken around 5 days after vaccination. The genes are TRBV6-5 and TRBJ2-7; a weak D match, TRBD2 (5 bases). The origin of this receptor is a man over 45 who received an inactivated influenza vaccine. CDR3: CASSFAGPGDEQYF. Written as DNA, the CDR3 is TGTGCCAGCAGTTTCGCGGGTCCCGGAGACGAGCAGTACTTC.